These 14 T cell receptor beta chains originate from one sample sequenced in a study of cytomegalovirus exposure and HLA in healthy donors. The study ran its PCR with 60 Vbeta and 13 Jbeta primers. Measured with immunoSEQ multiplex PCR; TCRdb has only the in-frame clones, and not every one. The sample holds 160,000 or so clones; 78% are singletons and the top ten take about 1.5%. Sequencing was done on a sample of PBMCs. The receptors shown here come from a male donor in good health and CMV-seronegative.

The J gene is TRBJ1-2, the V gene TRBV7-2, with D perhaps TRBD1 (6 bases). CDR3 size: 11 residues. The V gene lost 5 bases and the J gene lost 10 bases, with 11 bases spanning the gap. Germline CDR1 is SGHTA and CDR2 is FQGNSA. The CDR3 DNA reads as TGTGCCAGCAGCATAACAGGGATCTACACCTTC. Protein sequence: CASSITGIYTF. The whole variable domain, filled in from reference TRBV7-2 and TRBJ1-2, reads GAGVSQSPSNKVTEKGKDVELRCDPISGHTALYWYRQSLGQGLEFLIYFQGNSAPDKSGLPSDRFSAERTGGSVSTLTIQRTQQEDSAVYLCASSITGIYTFGSGTRLTVV.

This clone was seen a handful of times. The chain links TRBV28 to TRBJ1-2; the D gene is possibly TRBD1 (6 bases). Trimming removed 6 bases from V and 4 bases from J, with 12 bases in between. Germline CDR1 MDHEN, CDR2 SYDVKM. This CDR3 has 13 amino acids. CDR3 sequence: CASSPDRIYGYTF. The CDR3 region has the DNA TGTGCCAGCAGCCCTGACAGGATCTATGGCTACACCTTC.

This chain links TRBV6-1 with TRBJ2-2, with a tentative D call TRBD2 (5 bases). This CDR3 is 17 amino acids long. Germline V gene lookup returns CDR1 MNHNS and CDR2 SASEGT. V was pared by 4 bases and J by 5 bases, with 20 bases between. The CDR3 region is CASSVAGQWRETGELFF. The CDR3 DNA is TGTGCCAGCAGTGTGGCGGGCCAATGGAGAGAGACCGGGGAGCTGTTTTTT.

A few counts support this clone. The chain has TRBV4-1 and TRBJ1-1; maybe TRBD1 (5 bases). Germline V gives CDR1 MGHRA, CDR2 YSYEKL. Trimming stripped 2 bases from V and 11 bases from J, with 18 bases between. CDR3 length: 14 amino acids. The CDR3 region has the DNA TGCGCCAGCAGCCAACGACAGACAACCCTGGGGGCTTTCTTT. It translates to CASSQRQTTLGAFF.

CDR3 in DNA: TGTGCCAGCAGCTCCGACACGTTTGGGGAGCTGTTTTTT. Amino acid sequence: CASSSDTFGELFF. This sequence joins TRBV7-8 and TRBJ2-2; D remains ambiguous. Trimming removed 4 bases from V and 8 bases from J, with 11 bases in between. CDR1 and CDR2 from the germline V gene are SGHVS and FQNEAQ. The CDR3 consists of 13 residues.

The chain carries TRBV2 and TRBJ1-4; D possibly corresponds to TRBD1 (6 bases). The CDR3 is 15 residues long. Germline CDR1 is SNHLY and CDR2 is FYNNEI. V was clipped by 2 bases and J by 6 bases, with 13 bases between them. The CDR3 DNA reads TGTGCCAGCAGTGAATCGCCAGGGGACGATGAAAAACTGTTTTTT. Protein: CASSESPGDDEKLFF. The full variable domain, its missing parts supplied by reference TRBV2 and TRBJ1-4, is EPEVTQTPSHQVTQMGQEVILRCVPISNHLYFYWYRQILGQKVEFLVSFYNNEISEKSEIFDDQFSVERPDGSNFTLKIRSTKLEDSAMYFCASSESPGDDEKLFFGSGTQLSVL.

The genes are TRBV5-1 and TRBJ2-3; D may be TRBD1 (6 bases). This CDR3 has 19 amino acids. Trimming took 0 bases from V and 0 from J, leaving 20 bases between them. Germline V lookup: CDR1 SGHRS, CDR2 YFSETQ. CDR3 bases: TGCGCCAGCAGCTTGGCTGGGGGTTCTCAGGGGTTTAGCACAGATACGCAGTATTTT. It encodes CASSLAGGSQGFSTDTQYF.

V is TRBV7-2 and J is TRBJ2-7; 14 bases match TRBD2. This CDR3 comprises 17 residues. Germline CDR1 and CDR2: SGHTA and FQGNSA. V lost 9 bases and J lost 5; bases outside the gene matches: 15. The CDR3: CASPSGTSGRGLHEQYF. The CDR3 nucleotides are TGTGCCAGTCCTTCCGGGACTAGCGGGAGAGGACTGCACGAGCAGTACTTC.

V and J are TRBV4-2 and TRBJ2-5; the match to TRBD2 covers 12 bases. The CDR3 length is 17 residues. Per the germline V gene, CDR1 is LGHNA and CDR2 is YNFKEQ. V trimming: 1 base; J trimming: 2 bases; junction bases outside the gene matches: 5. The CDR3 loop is CASSQGASGGVQETQYF. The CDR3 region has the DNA TGTGCCAGCAGCCAAGGAGCTAGCGGGGGGGTTCAAGAGACCCAGTACTTC.

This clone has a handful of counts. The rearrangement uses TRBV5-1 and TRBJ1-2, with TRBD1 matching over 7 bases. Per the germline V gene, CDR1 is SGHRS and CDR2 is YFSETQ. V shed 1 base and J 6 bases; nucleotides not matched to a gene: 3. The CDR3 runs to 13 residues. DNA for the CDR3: TGCGCCAGCAGCTTGACAGGGGTAAATGGCTACACCTTC. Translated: CASSLTGVNGYTF. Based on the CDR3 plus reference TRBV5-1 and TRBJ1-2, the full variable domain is KAGVTQTPRYLIKTRGQQVTLSCSPISGHRSVSWYQQTPGQGLQFLFEYFSETQRNKGNFPGRFSGRQFSNSRSEMNVSTLELGDSALYLCASSLTGVNGYTFGSGTRLTVV.

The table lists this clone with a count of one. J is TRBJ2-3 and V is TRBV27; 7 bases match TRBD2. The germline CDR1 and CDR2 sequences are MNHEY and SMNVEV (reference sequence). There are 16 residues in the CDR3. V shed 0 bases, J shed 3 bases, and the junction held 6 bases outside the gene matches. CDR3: CASSLSWAGVTDTQYF. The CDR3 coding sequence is TGTGCCAGCAGTTTATCGTGGGCGGGGGTGACAGATACGCAGTATTTT.

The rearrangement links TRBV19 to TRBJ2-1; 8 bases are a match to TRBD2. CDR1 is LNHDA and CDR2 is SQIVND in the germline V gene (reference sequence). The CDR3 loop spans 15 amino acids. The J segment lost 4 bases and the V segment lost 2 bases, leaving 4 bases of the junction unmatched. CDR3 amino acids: CASSIRSSGYNEQFF. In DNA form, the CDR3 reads TGTGCCAGTAGTATACGCTCTAGCGGGTACAATGAGCAGTTCTTC. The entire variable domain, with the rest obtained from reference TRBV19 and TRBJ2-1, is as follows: DGGITQSPKYLFRKEGQNVTLSCEQNLNHDAMYWYRQDPGQGLRLIYYSQIVNDFQKGDIAEGYSVSREKKESFPLTVTSAQKNPTAFYLCASSIRSSGYNEQFFGPGTRLTVL.

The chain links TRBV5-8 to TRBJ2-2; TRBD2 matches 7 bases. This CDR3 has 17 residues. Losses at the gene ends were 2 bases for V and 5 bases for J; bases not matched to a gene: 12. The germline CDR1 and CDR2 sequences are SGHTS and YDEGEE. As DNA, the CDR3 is TGTGCCAGCAGCTTCGGGGAGGGAGAACGTTGGACCGGGGAGCTGTTTTTT. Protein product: CASSFGEGERWTGELFF.

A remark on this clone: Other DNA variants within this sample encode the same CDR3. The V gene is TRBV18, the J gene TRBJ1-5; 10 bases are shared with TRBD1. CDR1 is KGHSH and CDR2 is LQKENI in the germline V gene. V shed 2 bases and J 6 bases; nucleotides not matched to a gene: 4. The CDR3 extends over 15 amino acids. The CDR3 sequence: CASSPATGGGQPQHF. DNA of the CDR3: TGTGCCAGCTCACCAGCGACAGGGGGCGGTCAGCCCCAGCATTTT.